This TCR beta chain was sequenced during a study of blood T cell repertoires in COVID-19. At the level of the study: Both acute and convalescent COVID-19 samples were obtained from the United States, Italy and Spain.

Authors' processing steps: It was from reference gene primer amplification that nucleated cell counts were estimated. Method: immunoSEQ multiplex PCR; TCRdb's copy keeps in-frame clones and lacks some. For V, J and clone size, that table is used; D and trimming come from the DNA. Among about 200,000 clones listed, around nine tenths were seen once. This clone has only a few counts. V was shortened by 1 base and J by 0 bases, with 10 bases between the two germline ends. Germline V gives CDR1 KGHSH, CDR2 LQKENI. The CDR3 totals 15 residues. The clonotype originates from a man in his forties or fifties with active or convalescent COVID-19. This chain connects TRBV18 to TRBJ2-7; no reliable D call. The sample was peripheral blood. Here the CDR3 reads CASSPRSASSYEQYF. DNA for the CDR3: TGTGCCAGCTCACCACGGAGCGCTAGCTCCTACGAGCAGTACTTC.